One and the same sample provided the 9 T cell receptor beta chains below, sequenced in a study of T-cell reconstitution after alpha-beta-depleted transplantation in children. Unique molecular identifiers were incorporated into the prepared TCRbeta library. TCRdb ran MiXCR on the PCR reads and lists one entry per CDR3 protein. The data contain some 500,000 distinct CDR3 sequences, around 20% of them singletons. Sequences were derived from PBMCs from the stem cell graft donor, sampled from the stem cell graft. The origin of the receptors is a human donor who donated a stem cell graft to a child with acute lymphoblastic leukemia.

This clonotype was seen a handful of times. The V gene is TRBV12-3 or TRBV12-4, the J gene TRBJ2-2, with D perhaps matching TRBD1 (6 bases). Trimming shortened V by 3 bases and J by 7 bases, and 12 bases separated the two germline ends. This CDR3 spans 14 amino acids. The DNA of the CDR3 is TGTGCCAGCAGTTTTAACAGGGCCCACGGGGAGCTGTTTTTT. Translation gives CASSFNRAHGELFF.

This sequence joins TRBV7-9 and TRBJ2-5; D unclear. Between the trimmed V and J ends, which lost 4 bases and 3 bases, there was a span of 12 bases. This CDR3 has 14 amino acids. The germline V gene has CDR1 SEHNR and CDR2 FQNEAQ (reference sequence). CDR3 DNA: TGTGCCAGCAGCTACTGGCGGACGGAAGAGACCCAGTACTTC. It specifies CASSYWRTEETQYF.

This clonotype was recorded once. The chain has TRBV5-1 and TRBJ2-5, with 9 nucleotides matching TRBD2. Germline V gene data show CDR1 as SGHRS and CDR2 as YFSETQ. V was pared by 0 bases and J by 6 bases, with 6 bases of the junction left unmatched. The length of the CDR3 is 15 residues. CDR3 sequence reads: CASSLEAGGRKTQYF. The CDR3 region has the DNA TGCGCCAGCAGCTTGGAGGCGGGAGGGAGAAAGACCCAGTACTTC.

The chain combines TRBV7-6 with TRBJ2-7; TRBD2 might be the D (6 bases). In germline, CDR1 is SGHVS, CDR2 FNYEAQ. V dropped 3 bases and J dropped 5 bases, with 8 bases sitting between them. This CDR3 has 12 amino acids. DNA of the CDR3: TGTGCCAGCAGCTTCGGACTAAACGAGCAGTACTTC. Residues: CASSFGLNEQYF.

In nucleotides, the CDR3 is TGTGCCAGCAGTACAAGGTTGGCACCCGAGCAGTACTTC. It is translated as CASSTRLAPEQYF. This sequence joins TRBV3-1 and TRBJ2-7; D not certain. Germline CDR1 is LGHDT and CDR2 is YNNKEL (reference sequence). Trimming took off 6 bases at V and 6 bases at J, with 15 bases between the two ends. The CDR3 covers 13 residues.

The chain is built from TRBV9 and TRBJ2-5; maybe TRBD2 (6 bases). The V end was cut by 2 bases, the J end by 0 bases, with 14 bases between. Germline values: CDR1 SGDLS, CDR2 YYNGEE. CDR3 size: 16 residues. The CDR3 DNA reads as TGTGCCAGCAGCGTTATGGGGAGGTCCCACCAAGAGACCCAGTACTTC. It translates to CASSVMGRSHQETQYF.

This clonotype was seen ten or more times. The chain links TRBV7-3 to TRBJ1-1, with TRBD1 as a possible D gene (5 bases). The CDR3 loop spans 15 amino acids. CDR1 and CDR2 (germline): SGHTA, FQGTGA. The V end lost 4 bases, the J end lost 5 bases, and 17 bases lay between the germline ends. The CDR3 DNA follows: TGTGCCAGCAGCTACGATGCCTCTGGGGGAACTGAAGCTTTCTTT. Its translation is CASSYDASGGTEAFF.

The chain employs TRBV7-3 and TRBJ2-5; TRBD2 might be the D (6 bases). The CDR3 runs to 15 residues. Trimming removed 5 bases at V and 4 bases at J, with 17 bases between. Germline CDR1 reads SGHTA; CDR2 reads FQGTGA. In DNA form, the CDR3 reads TGTGCCAGCAGCACCAGCGGAGGGGAGGCAGAGACCCAGTACTTC. As protein: CASSTSGGEAETQYF.

V and J are TRBV29-1 and TRBJ2-1; 10 positions agree with TRBD1. Germline V lookup: CDR1 SQVTM, CDR2 ANQGSEA. V lost 6 bases, J lost 6 bases, and 8 bases stayed unmatched. The CDR3 contains 14 residues. CDR3 loop: CSVMTGTGANEQFF. Here the CDR3 DNA reads TGCAGCGTGATGACCGGGACAGGGGCCAATGAGCAGTTCTTC.